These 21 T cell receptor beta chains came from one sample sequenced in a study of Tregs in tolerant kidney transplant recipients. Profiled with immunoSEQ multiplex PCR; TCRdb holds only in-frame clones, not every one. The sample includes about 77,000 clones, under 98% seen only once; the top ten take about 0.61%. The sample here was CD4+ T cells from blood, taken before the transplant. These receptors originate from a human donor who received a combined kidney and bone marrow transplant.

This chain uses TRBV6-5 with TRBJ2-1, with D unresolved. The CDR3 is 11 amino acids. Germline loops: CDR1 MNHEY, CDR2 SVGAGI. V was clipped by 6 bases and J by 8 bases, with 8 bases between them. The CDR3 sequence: CASRTVDEQFF. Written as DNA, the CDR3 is TGTGCCAGCAGAACCGTAGATGAGCAGTTCTTC.

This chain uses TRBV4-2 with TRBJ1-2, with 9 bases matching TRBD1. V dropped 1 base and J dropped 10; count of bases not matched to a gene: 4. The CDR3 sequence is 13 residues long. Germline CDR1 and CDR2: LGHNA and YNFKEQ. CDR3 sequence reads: CASSQAQGATYTF. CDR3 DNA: TGTGCCAGCAGCCAAGCACAGGGGGCAACCTACACCTTC.

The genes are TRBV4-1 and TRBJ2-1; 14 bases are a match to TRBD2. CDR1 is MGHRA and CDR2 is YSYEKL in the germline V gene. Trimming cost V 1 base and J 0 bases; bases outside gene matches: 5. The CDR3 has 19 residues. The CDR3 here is CASSQVGTSGGLSYNEQFF. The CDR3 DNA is TGCGCCAGCAGCCAAGTCGGGACTAGCGGGGGCCTCTCCTACAATGAGCAGTTCTTC.

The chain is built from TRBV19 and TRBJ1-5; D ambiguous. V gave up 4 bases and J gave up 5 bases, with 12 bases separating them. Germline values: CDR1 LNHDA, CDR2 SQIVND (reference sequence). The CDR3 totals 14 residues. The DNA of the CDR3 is TGTGCCAGTAGTAGCTTCGAGAACTATCAGCCCCAGCATTTT. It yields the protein CASSSFENYQPQHF.

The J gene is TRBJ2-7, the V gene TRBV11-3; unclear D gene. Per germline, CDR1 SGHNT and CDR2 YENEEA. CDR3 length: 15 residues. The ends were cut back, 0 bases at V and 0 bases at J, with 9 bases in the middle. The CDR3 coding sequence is TGTGCCAGCAGCTTAGAAGCCCCGCGCTCCTACGAGCAGTACTTC. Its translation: CASSLEAPRSYEQYF. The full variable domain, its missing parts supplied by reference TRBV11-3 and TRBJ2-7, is EAGVVQSPRYKIIEKKQPVAFWCNPISGHNTLYWYLQNLGQGPELLIRYENEEAVDDSQLPKDRFSAERLKGVDSTLKIQPAELGDSAVYLCASSLEAPRSYEQYFGPGTRLTVT.

The CDR3 sequence is CASSAPYSVINYGYTF. CDR3 nucleotide sequence: TGTGCCAGCAGCGCGCCCTACTCGGTAATTAACTATGGCTACACCTTC. This chain connects TRBV9 to TRBJ1-2; D ambiguous. Germline values: CDR1 SGDLS, CDR2 YYNGEE. The CDR3 has 16 amino acids. Trimming removed 3 bases at V and 1 base at J, with 16 bases between.

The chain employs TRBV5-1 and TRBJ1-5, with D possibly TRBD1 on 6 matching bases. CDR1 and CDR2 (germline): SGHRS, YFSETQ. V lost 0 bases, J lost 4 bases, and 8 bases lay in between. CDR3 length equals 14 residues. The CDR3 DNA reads TGCGCCAGCAGCTTGGGAGGGGGAAATCAGCCCCAGCATTTT. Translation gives CASSLGGGNQPQHF.

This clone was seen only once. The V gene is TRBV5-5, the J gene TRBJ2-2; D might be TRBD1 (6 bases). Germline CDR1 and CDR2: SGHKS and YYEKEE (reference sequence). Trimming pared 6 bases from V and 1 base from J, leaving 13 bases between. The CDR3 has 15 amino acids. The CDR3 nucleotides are TGTGCCAGCAATTCGGGGACACTGAACACCGGGGAGCTGTTTTTT. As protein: CASNSGTLNTGELFF.

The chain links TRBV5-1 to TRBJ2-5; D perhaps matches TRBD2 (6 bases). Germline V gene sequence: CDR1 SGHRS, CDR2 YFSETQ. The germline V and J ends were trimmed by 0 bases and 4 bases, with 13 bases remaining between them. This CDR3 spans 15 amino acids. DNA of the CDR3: TGCGCCAGCAGCTTGGCCACCCTGGGAGGAGAGACCCAGTACTTC. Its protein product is CASSLATLGGETQYF.

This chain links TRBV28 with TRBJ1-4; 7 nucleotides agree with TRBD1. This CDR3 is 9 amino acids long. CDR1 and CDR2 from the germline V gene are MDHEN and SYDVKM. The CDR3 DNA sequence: TGTAGGGGGCGTGAAAAACTGTTTTTT. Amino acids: CRGREKLFF.

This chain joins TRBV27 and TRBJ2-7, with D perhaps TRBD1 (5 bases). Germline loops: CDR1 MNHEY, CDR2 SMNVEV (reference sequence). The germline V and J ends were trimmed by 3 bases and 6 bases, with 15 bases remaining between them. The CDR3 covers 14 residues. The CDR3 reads CASSLYPAGREQYF. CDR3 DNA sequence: TGTGCCAGCAGTTTGTATCCAGCAGGGCGCGAGCAGTACTTC.

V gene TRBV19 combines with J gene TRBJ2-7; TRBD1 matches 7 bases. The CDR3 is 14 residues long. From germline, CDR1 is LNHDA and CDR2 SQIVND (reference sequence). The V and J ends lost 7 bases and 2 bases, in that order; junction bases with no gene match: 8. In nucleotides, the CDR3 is TGTGCCAGTAAGACCGGGGACAGAGCCTACGAGCAGTACTTC. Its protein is CASKTGDRAYEQYF.

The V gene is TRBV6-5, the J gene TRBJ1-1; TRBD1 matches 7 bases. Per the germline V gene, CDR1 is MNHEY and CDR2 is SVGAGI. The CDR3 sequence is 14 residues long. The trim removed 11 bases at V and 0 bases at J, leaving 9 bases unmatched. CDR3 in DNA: TGTGCCTGCTCTACCGGGACAGTGAACACTGAAGCTTTCTTT. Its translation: CACSTGTVNTEAFF.

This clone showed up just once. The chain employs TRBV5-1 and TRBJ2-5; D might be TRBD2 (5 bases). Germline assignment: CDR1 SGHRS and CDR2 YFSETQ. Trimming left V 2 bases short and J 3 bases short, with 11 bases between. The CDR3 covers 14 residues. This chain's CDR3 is CASSLSSAEETQYF. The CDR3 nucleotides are TGCGCCAGCAGCTTAAGCTCAGCGGAAGAGACCCAGTACTTC.

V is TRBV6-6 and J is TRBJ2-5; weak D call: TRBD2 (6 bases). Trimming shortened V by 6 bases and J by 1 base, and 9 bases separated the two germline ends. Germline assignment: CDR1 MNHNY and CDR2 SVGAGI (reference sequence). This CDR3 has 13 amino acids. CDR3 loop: CASSRGSQETQYF. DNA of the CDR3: TGTGCCAGCAGCCGGGGGTCCCAAGAGACCCAGTACTTC.

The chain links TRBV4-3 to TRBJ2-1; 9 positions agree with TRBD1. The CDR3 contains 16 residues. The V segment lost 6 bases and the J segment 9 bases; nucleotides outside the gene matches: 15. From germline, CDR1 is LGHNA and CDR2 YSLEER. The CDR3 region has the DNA TGCGCCAGCAGACTCAAACCGGGACAGGGAGTCGGTGAGCAGTTCTTC. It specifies CASRLKPGQGVGEQFF.

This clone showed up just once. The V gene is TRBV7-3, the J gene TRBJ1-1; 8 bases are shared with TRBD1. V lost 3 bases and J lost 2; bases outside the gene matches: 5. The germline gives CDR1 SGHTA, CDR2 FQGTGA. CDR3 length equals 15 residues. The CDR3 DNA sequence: TGTGCCAGCAGCTTTTTATCAGGGGGCAACACTGAAGCTTTCTTT. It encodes CASSFLSGGNTEAFF.

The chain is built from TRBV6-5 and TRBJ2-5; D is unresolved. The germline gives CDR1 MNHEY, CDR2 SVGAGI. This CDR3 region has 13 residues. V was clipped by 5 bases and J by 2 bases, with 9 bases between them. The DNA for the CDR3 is TGTGCCAGCAGTAGTAGTTTGCAAGAGACCCAGTACTTC. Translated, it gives CASSSSLQETQYF.

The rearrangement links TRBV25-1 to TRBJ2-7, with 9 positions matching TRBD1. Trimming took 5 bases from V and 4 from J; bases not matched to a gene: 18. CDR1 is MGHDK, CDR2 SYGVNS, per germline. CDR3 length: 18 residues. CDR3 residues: CASSSHSRRGTGLYEQYF. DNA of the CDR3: TGTGCCAGCAGTTCTCACTCTCGGCGGGGGACAGGGCTGTACGAGCAGTACTTC.

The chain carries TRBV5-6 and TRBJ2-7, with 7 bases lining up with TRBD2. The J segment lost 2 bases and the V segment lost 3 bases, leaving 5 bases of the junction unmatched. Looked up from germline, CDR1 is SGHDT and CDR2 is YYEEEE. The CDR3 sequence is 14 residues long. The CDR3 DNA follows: TGTGCCAGCAGCTGGGGAGGGACCACCTACGAGCAGTACTTC. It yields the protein CASSWGGTTYEQYF.

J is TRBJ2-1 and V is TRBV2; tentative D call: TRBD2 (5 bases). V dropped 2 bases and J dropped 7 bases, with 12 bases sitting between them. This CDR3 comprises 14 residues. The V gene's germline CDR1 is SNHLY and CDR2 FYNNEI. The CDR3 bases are TGTGCCAGCAGTGAACTGAGGGCTCGGAATGAGCAGTTCTTC. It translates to CASSELRARNEQFF.